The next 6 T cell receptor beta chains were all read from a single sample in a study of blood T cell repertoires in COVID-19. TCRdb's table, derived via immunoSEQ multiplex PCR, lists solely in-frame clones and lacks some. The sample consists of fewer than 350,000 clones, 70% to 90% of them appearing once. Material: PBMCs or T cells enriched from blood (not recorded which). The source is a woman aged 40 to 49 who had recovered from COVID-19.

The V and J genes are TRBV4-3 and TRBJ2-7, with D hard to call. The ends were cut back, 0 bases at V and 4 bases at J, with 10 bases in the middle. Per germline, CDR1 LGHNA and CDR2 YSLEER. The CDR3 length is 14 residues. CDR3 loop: CASSQDHWAYEQYF. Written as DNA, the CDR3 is TGCGCCAGCAGCCAAGATCATTGGGCGTACGAGCAGTACTTC.

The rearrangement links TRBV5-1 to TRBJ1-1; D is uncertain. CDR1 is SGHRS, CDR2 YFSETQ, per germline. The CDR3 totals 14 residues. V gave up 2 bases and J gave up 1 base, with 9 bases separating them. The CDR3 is CASSLNPGNTEAFF. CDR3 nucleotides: TGCGCCAGCAGCTTAAATCCGGGGAACACTGAAGCTTTCTTT.

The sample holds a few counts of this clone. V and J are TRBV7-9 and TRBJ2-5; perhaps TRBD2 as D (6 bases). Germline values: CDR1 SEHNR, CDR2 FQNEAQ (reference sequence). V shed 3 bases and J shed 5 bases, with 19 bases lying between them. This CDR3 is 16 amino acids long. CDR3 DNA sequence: TGTGCCAGCAGCTTGGGCACAACCGGGGGTTGGGAGACCCAGTACTTC. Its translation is CASSLGTTGGWETQYF.

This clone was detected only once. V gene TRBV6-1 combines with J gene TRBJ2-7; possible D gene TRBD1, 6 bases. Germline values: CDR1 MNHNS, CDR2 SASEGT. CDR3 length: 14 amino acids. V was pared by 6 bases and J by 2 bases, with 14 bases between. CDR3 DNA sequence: TGTGCCAGCAGGGGTCAGGGGCTACCCTACGAGCAGTACTTC. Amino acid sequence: CASRGQGLPYEQYF.

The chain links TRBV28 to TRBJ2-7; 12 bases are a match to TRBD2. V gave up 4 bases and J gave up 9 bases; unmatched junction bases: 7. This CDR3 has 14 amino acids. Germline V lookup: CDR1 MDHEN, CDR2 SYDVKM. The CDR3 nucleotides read TGTGCCAGCAGTTCCTGGACTAGCGGGACCGGGCAGTACTTC. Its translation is CASSSWTSGTGQYF.

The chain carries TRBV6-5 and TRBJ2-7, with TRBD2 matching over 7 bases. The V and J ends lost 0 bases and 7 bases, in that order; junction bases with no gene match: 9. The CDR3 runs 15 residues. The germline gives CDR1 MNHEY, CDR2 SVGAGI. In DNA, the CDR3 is TGTGCCAGCAGTTACTCGAATGCAGGGAGGGGAGAGCAGTACTTC. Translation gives CASSYSNAGRGEQYF.